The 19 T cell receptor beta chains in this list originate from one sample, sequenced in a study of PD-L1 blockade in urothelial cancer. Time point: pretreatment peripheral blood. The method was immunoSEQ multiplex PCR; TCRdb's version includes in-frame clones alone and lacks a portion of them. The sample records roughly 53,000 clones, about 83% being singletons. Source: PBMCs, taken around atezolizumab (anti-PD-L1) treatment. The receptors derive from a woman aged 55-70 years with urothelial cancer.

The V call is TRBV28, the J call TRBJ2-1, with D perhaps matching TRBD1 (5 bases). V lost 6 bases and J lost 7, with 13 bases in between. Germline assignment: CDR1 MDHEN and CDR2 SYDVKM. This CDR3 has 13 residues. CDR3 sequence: CASSQGRPNEQFF. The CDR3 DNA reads TGTGCCAGCAGCCAGGGAAGGCCAAATGAGCAGTTCTTC.

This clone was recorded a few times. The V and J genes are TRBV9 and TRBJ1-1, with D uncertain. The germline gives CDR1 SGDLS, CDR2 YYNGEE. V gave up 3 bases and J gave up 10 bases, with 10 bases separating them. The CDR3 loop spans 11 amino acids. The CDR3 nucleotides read TGTGCCAGCAGCGGGCCGGAGGGAGCTTTCTTT. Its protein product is CASSGPEGAFF.

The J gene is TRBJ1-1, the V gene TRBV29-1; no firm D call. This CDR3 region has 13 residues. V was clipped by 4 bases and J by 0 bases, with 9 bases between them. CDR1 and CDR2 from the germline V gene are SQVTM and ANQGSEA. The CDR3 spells CSVVAIMNTEAFF. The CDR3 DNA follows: TGCAGCGTTGTCGCGATCATGAACACTGAAGCTTTCTTT.

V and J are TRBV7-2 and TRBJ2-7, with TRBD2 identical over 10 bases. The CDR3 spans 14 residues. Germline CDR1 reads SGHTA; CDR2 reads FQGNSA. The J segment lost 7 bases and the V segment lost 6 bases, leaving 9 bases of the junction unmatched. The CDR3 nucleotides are TGTGCCAGCAGTCGAGCGGGAGGGCCTCGGGAGCAGTACTTC. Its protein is CASSRAGGPREQYF. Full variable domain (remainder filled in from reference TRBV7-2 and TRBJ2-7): GAGVSQSPSNKVTEKGKDVELRCDPISGHTALYWYRQSLGQGLEFLIYFQGNSAPDKSGLPSDRFSAERTGGSVSTLTIQRTQQEDSAVYLCASSRAGGPREQYFGPGTRLTVT.

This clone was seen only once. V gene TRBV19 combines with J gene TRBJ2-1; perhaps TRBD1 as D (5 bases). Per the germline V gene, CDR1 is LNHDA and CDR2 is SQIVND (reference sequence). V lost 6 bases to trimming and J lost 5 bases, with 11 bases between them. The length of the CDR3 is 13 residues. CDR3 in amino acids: CASSRLGDNEQFF. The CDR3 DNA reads TGTGCCAGTAGCAGGCTAGGGGACAATGAGCAGTTCTTC.

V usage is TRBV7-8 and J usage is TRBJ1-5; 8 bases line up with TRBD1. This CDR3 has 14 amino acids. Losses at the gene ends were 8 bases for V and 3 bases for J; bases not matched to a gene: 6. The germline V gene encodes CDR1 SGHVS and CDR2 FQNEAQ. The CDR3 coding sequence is TGTGCCAGCCAGGGGGCTAAGGTCAATCAGCCCCAGCATTTT. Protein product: CASQGAKVNQPQHF. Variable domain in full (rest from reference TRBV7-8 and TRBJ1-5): GAGVSQSPRYKVAKRGQDVALRCDPISGHVSLFWYQQALGQGPEFLTYFQNEAQLDKSGLPSDRFFAERPEGSVSTLKIQRTQQEDSAVYLCASQGAKVNQPQHFGDGTRLSIL.

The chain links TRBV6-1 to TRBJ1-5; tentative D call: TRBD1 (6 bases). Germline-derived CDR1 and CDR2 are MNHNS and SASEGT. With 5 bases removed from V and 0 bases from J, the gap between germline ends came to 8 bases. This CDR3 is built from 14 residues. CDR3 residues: CASSRQVSNQPQHF. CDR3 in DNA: TGTGCCAGCAGTAGACAGGTTAGCAATCAGCCCCAGCATTTT.

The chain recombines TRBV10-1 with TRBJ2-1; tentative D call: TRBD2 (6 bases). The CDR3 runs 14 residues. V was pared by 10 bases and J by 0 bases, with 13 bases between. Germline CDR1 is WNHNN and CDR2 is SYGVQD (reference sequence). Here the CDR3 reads CAKSSESSYNEQFF. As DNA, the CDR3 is TGCGCCAAATCTAGCGAAAGCTCCTACAATGAGCAGTTCTTC.

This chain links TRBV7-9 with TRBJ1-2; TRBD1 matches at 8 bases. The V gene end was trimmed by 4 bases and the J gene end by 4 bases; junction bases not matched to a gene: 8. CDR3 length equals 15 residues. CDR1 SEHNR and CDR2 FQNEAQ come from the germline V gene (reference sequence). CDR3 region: CASSSQTGAGYGYTF. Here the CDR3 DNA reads TGTGCCAGCAGCTCCCAGACAGGGGCTGGCTATGGCTACACCTTC.

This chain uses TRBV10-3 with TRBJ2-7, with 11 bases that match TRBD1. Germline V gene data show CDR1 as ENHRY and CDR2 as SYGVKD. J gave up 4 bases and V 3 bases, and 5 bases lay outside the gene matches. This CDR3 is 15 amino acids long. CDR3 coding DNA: TGTGCCATCAGTGACGGACAGGGGGCAATTTACGAGCAGTACTTC. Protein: CAISDGQGAIYEQYF.

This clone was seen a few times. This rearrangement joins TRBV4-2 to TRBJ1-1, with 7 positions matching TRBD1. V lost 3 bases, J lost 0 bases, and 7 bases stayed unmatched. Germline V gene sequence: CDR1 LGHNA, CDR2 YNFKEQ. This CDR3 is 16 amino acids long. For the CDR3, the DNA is TGTGCCAGCAGCCAGGAACAGGGGTCCCTGAACACTGAAGCTTTCTTT. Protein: CASSQEQGSLNTEAFF.

CDR3 DNA sequence: TGTGCCAGCAGTGGGCGGGACAGGGGACCAGATACGCAGTATTTT. This codes for CASSGRDRGPDTQYF. V usage is TRBV28 and J usage is TRBJ2-3; TRBD1 agrees at 10 bases. The CDR3 consists of 15 residues. V gave up 5 bases and J gave up 4 bases; unmatched junction bases: 6. CDR1 MDHEN and CDR2 SYDVKM come from the germline V gene.

In nucleotides, the CDR3 is TGTGCCAGTAGTATAGAGGGCCGCGGGGGCTACGAGCAGTACTTC. Translating gives CASSIEGRGGYEQYF. The rearrangement links TRBV19 to TRBJ2-7; 7 nucleotides align to TRBD2. Germline V gives CDR1 LNHDA, CDR2 SQIVND (reference sequence). The ends lost 0 bases at V and 3 bases at J; junction bases unmatched: 5. The CDR3 spans 15 residues.

CDR3 sequence (DNA): TGTGCCAGCAGTATTCAGCGGGGGAGGATCTACGAGCAGTACTTC. Protein sequence: CASSIQRGRIYEQYF. This sequence joins TRBV28 and TRBJ2-7, with 8 bases matching TRBD2. The CDR3 runs 15 residues. V was clipped by 5 bases and J by 3 bases; unmatched bases: 9. CDR1 and CDR2 from the germline V gene are MDHEN and SYDVKM.

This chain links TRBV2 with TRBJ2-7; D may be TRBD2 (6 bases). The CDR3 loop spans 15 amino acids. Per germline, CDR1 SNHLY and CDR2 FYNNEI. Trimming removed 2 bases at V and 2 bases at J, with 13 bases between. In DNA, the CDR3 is TGTGCCAGCAGTGAACGGGCTAGCGCAGCCTACGAGCAGTACTTC. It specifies CASSERASAAYEQYF.

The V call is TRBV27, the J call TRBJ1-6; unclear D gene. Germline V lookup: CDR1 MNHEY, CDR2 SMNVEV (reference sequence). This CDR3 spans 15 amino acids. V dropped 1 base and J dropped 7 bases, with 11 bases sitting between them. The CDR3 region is CASSLYEGENSPLHF. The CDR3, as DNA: TGTGCCAGCAGTTTATATGAGGGCGAAAATTCACCCCTCCACTTT.

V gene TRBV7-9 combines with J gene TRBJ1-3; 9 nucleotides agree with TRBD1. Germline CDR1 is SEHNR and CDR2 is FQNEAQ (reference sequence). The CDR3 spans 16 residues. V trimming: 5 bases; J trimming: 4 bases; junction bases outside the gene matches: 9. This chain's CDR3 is CASSPQGAQRGNTIYF. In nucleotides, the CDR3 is TGTGCCAGCAGCCCACAGGGGGCCCAGAGGGGAAACACCATATATTTT.

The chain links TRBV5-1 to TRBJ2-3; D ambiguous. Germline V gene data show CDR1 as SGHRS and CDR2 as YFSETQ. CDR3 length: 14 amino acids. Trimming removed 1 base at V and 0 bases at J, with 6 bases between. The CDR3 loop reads CASSLRTSTDTQYF. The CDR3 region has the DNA TGCGCCAGCAGCTTGCGTACTAGCACAGATACGCAGTATTTT.

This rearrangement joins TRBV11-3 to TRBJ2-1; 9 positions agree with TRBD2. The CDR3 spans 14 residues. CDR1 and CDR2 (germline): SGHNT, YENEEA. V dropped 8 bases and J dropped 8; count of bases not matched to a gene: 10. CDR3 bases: TGTGCCAGCGCTCCTGCGGGGGGGAGGGATGAGCAGTTCTTC. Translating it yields CASAPAGGRDEQFF.